This T cell receptor (beta chain) appears in the sequencing data of a study of T cell responses to AZD1222 COVID-19 vaccine. This CDR3 region has 15 residues. Per the germline V gene, CDR1 is SQVTM and CDR2 is ANQGSEA. With 3 bases clipped from V and 2 bases from J, the junction kept 7 bases outside the gene matches. Broader study findings: Regions left unmutated in variants are reportedly the target of nearly half of spike-specific TCRs.

The table came from immunoSEQ multiplex PCR; TCRdb's copy has only in-frame clones and leaves some out. The table lists around 100,000 clones, 88% of them singletons, with 19% in the top ten. Points on this clone: The antigen remains undetermined.

The V gene is TRBV29-1, the J gene TRBJ1-2; 9 bases align to TRBD1. The TCR originated in an adult in good health. Sequencing used peripheral blood, obtained on day 0 of AZD1222 vaccination. CDR3 protein: CSVDGTGSTNYGYTF. CDR3 nucleotides: TGCAGCGTTGACGGGACAGGGAGTACAAACTATGGCTACACCTTC.